This entry lists 19 T cell receptor beta chains sequenced from one sample in a study of shared clonotypes between healthy human individuals (dated by TCRdb to about 2020). Receptor amplification or capture employed the immunoSEQ multiplex PCR assay. TCRdb re-hosts the immuneACCESS table, in-frame sequences only. Its copies lack some clones; in the studies checked, an unresolved V gene accounts for under half of them, and the cause for the rest is not known. In this sample the table shows 730,000 or so clones, 60% to 80% of which occur a single time. In total, the top ten clones hold around 1.8% of the sample. The source material was memory CD4+ T cells sorted from blood. The label giving this sample's cell subset or site can be read as: CD45RA-negative fraction. The receptors were gathered from a woman under 40 in good health.

V is TRBV7-9 and J is TRBJ2-5, with D uncertain. Per the germline V gene, CDR1 is SEHNR and CDR2 is FQNEAQ (reference sequence). The CDR3 has 15 amino acids. V was shortened by 5 bases and J by 2 bases, with 15 bases between the two germline ends. The CDR3: CASSPVAPKQETQYF. The DNA for the CDR3 is TGTGCCAGCAGCCCGGTGGCACCGAAGCAAGAGACCCAGTACTTC.

The chain joins TRBV5-5 to TRBJ1-2; 10 positions agree with TRBD1. CDR1 is SGHKS, CDR2 YYEKEE, per germline (reference sequence). Trimming at V came to 4 bases and at J to 4 bases, leaving 22 bases not matched to a gene. The CDR3 is 20 residues long. In DNA form, the CDR3 reads TGTGCCAGCAGCCCGTTCTATAACCCGGGACAGGGGAGGATTGGCTATGGCTACACCTTC. Encoded protein: CASSPFYNPGQGRIGYGYTF.

This clone has at least ten counts. The CDR3 sequence: CASSPQLAGIYEQYF. CDR3 nucleotides: TGTGCCAGCAGTCCCCAACTAGCGGGGATCTACGAGCAGTACTTC. The rearrangement uses TRBV28 and TRBJ2-7; 10 bases agree with TRBD2. The CDR3 runs 15 residues. In germline, CDR1 is MDHEN, CDR2 SYDVKM. V dropped 5 bases and J dropped 3; count of bases not matched to a gene: 7.

As to this clone: This sample also contains other DNA sequences that code for the same CDR3. The chain recombines TRBV6-5 with TRBJ1-3; the D gene is possibly TRBD1 (5 bases). V lost 6 bases to trimming and J lost 2 bases, with 8 bases between them. CDR3 length: 13 amino acids. Germline lookup yields CDR1 MNHEY and CDR2 SVGAGI. The CDR3 sequence is CASRTGAGNTIYF. DNA of the CDR3: TGTGCCAGCAGAACAGGAGCTGGAAACACCATATATTTT.

Note on this clone: An end of the junction differs from the germline gene, which may be a read error. The chain uses TRBV10-1 and TRBJ2-3; D possibly corresponds to TRBD1 (6 bases). The CDR3 covers 14 residues. Germline loops: CDR1 WNHNN, CDR2 SYGVQD (reference sequence). The CDR3 nucleotides are TGCGCCAGTAGTGAGGATGTAGGACAGACTACGCAGTATTTT. Amino acid sequence: CASSEDVGQTTQYF.

The chain links TRBV19 to TRBJ2-6; D is undetermined. This CDR3 spans 14 amino acids. V lost 3 bases and J lost 0, with 3 bases in between. Germline V lookup: CDR1 LNHDA, CDR2 SQIVND (reference sequence). This CDR3 is CASSMLSGANVLTF. CDR3 sequence (DNA): TGTGCCAGTAGTATGCTCTCTGGGGCCAACGTCCTGACTTTC.

This clone occurred once. J is TRBJ1-2 and V is TRBV5-4; TRBD1 agrees at 7 bases. Germline V gene sequence: CDR1 SGHNT, CDR2 YYREEE (reference sequence). The V segment lost 3 bases and the J segment 2 bases; nucleotides outside the gene matches: 4. The CDR3 consists of 14 residues. CDR3 sequence reads: CASSWDSENYGYTF. The CDR3 coding sequence is TGTGCCAGCAGCTGGGACAGCGAGAACTATGGCTACACCTTC.

The rearrangement joins TRBV28 to TRBJ1-2, with D possibly TRBD1 on 6 matching bases. CDR3 length: 16 amino acids. The V end lost 1 base, the J end lost 2 bases, and 14 bases lay between the germline ends. Germline V lookup: CDR1 MDHEN, CDR2 SYDVKM. The CDR3 reads CASSLFLRGANYGYTF. For the CDR3, the DNA is TGTGCCAGCAGTTTATTTCTTAGGGGGGCGAACTATGGCTACACCTTC.

This clone was observed once. The chain has TRBV11-2 and TRBJ2-5; 9 nucleotides align to TRBD1. Germline V gives CDR1 SGHAT, CDR2 FQNNGV. The ends lost 1 base at V and 6 bases at J; junction bases unmatched: 6. The length of the CDR3 is 15 residues. This chain's CDR3 is CASSLVGDRVKTQYF. As DNA, the CDR3 is TGTGCCAGCAGCTTAGTTGGGGACAGGGTAAAGACCCAGTACTTC.

For the CDR3, the DNA is TGTGCCAGCAGCAGGTGGACTAGCGGCACAGATACGCAGTATTTT. Amino acids: CASSRWTSGTDTQYF. V usage is TRBV9 and J usage is TRBJ2-3; 9 nucleotides align to TRBD2. Germline values: CDR1 SGDLS, CDR2 YYNGEE. With 4 bases clipped from V and 1 base from J, the junction kept 4 bases outside the gene matches. The CDR3 is 15 amino acids.

The chain couples TRBV11-2 to TRBJ2-6, with a tentative D call TRBD1 (6 bases). The CDR3 length is 19 residues. Per germline, CDR1 SGHAT and CDR2 FQNNGV. V shed 2 bases and J shed 0 bases, with 17 bases lying between them. CDR3 bases: TGTGCCAGCAGCTTAAGGGGGAGCCCCATCAGCTCTGGGGCCAACGTCCTGACTTTC. Its protein is CASSLRGSPISSGANVLTF.

The chain is built from TRBV7-8 and TRBJ2-7; 8 positions agree with TRBD2. Germline V CDR1 and CDR2: SGHVS, FQNEAQ. The CDR3 totals 13 residues. The junction had 6 bases not matched to a gene; V was cut back by 5 bases and J by 6 bases. CDR3 nucleotides: TGTGCCAGCAGCCTCCTAGCGGGTCGCGAGCAGTACTTC. Amino acids: CASSLLAGREQYF.

The chain employs TRBV7-2 and TRBJ2-7, with D hard to call. The CDR3 length is 14 residues. Germline values: CDR1 SGHTA, CDR2 FQGNSA. V gave up 3 bases and J gave up 2 bases, with 11 bases separating them. CDR3 sequence (DNA): TGTGCCAGCAGCTTCCCTCCGCCGCCCTACGAGCAGTACTTC. Translated, it gives CASSFPPPPYEQYF.

The J gene is TRBJ1-1, the V gene TRBV28; 8 nucleotides agree with TRBD1. The CDR3 sequence is 17 residues long. Losses at the gene ends were 6 bases for V and 1 base for J; bases not matched to a gene: 13. Germline lookup yields CDR1 MDHEN and CDR2 SYDVKM. The CDR3 nucleotides are TGTGCCAGCAGCGGATTCGGGCAGGGGGCCTGGAACACTGAAGCTTTCTTT. This codes for CASSGFGQGAWNTEAFF.

The gene calls are TRBV28 and TRBJ1-5, with D perhaps TRBD1 (6 bases). Per germline, CDR1 MDHEN and CDR2 SYDVKM. Trimming took off 3 bases at V and 5 bases at J, with 17 bases between the two ends. The CDR3 runs 16 residues. The chain's CDR3 is CASSLVGARVYQPQHF. CDR3 nucleotide sequence: TGTGCCAGCAGTTTGGTGGGGGCGAGGGTTTATCAGCCCCAGCATTTT.

On this clone itself: A read error may account for a junction end that differs from germline. The chain combines TRBV7-2 with TRBJ2-5, with D tentatively TRBD2 (5 bases). Germline V gene sequence: CDR1 SGHTA, CDR2 FQGNSA. This CDR3 comprises 15 residues. The CDR3 region has the DNA TGTGCCAACAGCCCAAGTAGCGTCCTCCAAGAGACCCAGTACTTC. Translating it yields CANSPSSVLQETQYF.

V usage is TRBV7-6 and J usage is TRBJ2-1, with D uncertain. V was pared by 5 bases and J by 6 bases, with 14 bases between. This CDR3 comprises 14 residues. CDR1 and CDR2 (germline): SGHVS, FNYEAQ. In DNA, the CDR3 is TGTGCCAGCAGCCGAACCCTAGGTAGCAATGAGCAGTTCTTC. As protein: CASSRTLGSNEQFF.

The chain joins TRBV5-1 to TRBJ1-2; 8 bases are shared with TRBD1. This CDR3 is built from 14 residues. Germline CDR1 reads SGHRS; CDR2 reads YFSETQ. The ends lost 3 bases at V and 8 bases at J; junction bases unmatched: 9. CDR3 in DNA: TGCGCCAGCAGCTGGGGACAGGACACTTTCGGCTACACCTTC. This sequence encodes CASSWGQDTFGYTF.

The chain uses TRBV7-3 and TRBJ2-3; 10 bases are shared with TRBD2. CDR1 and CDR2 (germline): SGHTA, FQGTGA. The ends lost 5 bases at V and 3 bases at J; junction bases unmatched: 11. The CDR3 covers 17 residues. The DNA of the CDR3 is TGTGCCAGCAGCATCACTCCGGGACTAGCGTTTACAGATACGCAGTATTTT. Its translation: CASSITPGLAFTDTQYF.